What follows are 29 T cell receptor beta chains derived from one specimen sequenced in a study of T cells after somatic rescue of genetic block. Measured with immunoSEQ multiplex PCR; TCRdb has only the in-frame clones, and not every one. The repertoire consists of 45,000 to 70,000 clones, with around 96% occurring once and the leading ten covering approximately 0.07%. Sequencing was carried out using peripheral blood mononuclear cells (PBMCs). The receptor source for this set is a child under two years old.

This chain connects TRBV11-2 to TRBJ2-3; D perhaps matches TRBD2 (5 bases). Germline V lookup: CDR1 SGHAT, CDR2 FQNNGV. The CDR3 sequence is 17 residues long. V gave up 5 bases and J gave up 3 bases, with 21 bases separating them. The CDR3 bases are TGTGCCAGCAGCGGAGTCAGGCGGTTCCTAGCTACAGATACGCAGTATTTT. Residues: CASSGVRRFLATDTQYF.

This chain joins TRBV5-6 and TRBJ1-1; D gene ambiguous. The CDR3 totals 11 residues. Germline V gene lookup returns CDR1 SGHDT and CDR2 YYEEEE. Deletions cut 5 bases from V and 4 bases from J, with 6 bases between. The CDR3 DNA is TGTGCCAGCAGTCGGGGCACTGAAGCTTTCTTT. Its translation: CASSRGTEAFF.

This chain joins TRBV4-2 and TRBJ2-7, with 11 bases lining up with TRBD1. The ends lost 4 bases at V and 2 bases at J; junction bases unmatched: 10. The CDR3 has 17 residues. From germline, CDR1 is LGHNA and CDR2 YNFKEQ. The CDR3 is CASSRWTGQGGPYEQYF. CDR3 bases: TGTGCCAGCAGCCGGTGGACGGGACAGGGGGGGCCCTACGAGCAGTACTTC.

This clone was seen just once. This chain joins TRBV10-3 and TRBJ2-2, with 8 bases identical to TRBD2. The V gene end was trimmed by 5 bases and the J gene end by 3 bases; junction bases not matched to a gene: 5. Germline V lookup: CDR1 ENHRY, CDR2 SYGVKD. This CDR3 region has 15 residues. DNA for the CDR3: TGTGCCATCAGTCAAATACTAGCGGACACCGGGGAGCTGTTTTTT. Its translation: CAISQILADTGELFF.

The chain is built from TRBV10-3 and TRBJ2-7; the D gene could be TRBD1 or TRBD2 (5 bases each). The CDR3 runs to 14 residues. Per germline, CDR1 ENHRY and CDR2 SYGVKD. V gave up 0 bases and J gave up 5 bases, with 11 bases separating them. CDR3 protein: CAISESWGSDEQYF. CDR3 sequence (DNA): TGTGCCATCAGTGAGTCTTGGGGGAGCGACGAGCAGTACTTC.

The rearrangement links TRBV5-1 to TRBJ2-7, with a weak D call TRBD1 (5 bases). V lost 5 bases, J lost 0 bases, and 6 bases lay in between. The CDR3 spans 12 residues. CDR1 is SGHRS, CDR2 YFSETQ, per germline. The CDR3 protein is CASRDTSYEQYF. CDR3 bases: TGCGCCAGCAGGGACACCTCCTACGAGCAGTACTTC.

The V gene is TRBV14, the J gene TRBJ1-1; D is perhaps TRBD1 (6 bases). The germline V gene has CDR1 SGHDN and CDR2 FVKESK. CDR3 length: 15 residues. The V end was cut by 1 base, the J end by 3 bases, with 12 bases between. The CDR3 DNA sequence: TGTGCCAGCAGCCAAGGGTTGGGGGCCTACACTGAAGCTTTCTTT. Its protein is CASSQGLGAYTEAFF.

To note about this clone: The same CDR3 is also encoded by other DNA sequences in this sample. The V call is TRBV27, the J call TRBJ1-5, with unresolved D. The CDR3 length is 13 residues. Germline CDR1 and CDR2: MNHEY and SMNVEV (reference sequence). Trimming removed 3 bases from V and 2 bases from J, with 5 bases in between. Written as DNA, the CDR3 is TGTGCCAGCAGTTTTCAGGGCAATCAGCCCCAGCATTTT. Encoded protein: CASSFQGNQPQHF.

The V gene is TRBV11-2, the J gene TRBJ2-1; no clear D gene. V lost 0 bases, J lost 8 bases, and 11 bases lay in between. This CDR3 contains 14 residues. The germline V gene encodes CDR1 SGHAT and CDR2 FQNNGV. The DNA of the CDR3 is TGTGCCAGCAGCTTAGAGGTTCCTGCGGATGAGCAGTTCTTC. Translating it yields CASSLEVPADEQFF. Supplemented by reference TRBV11-2 and TRBJ2-1, the full variable domain reads EAGVAQSPRYKIIEKRQSVAFWCNPISGHATLYWYQQILGQGPKLLIQFQNNGVVDDSQLPKDRFSAERLKGVDSTLKIQPAKLEDSAVYLCASSLEVPADEQFFGPGTRLTVL.

V usage is TRBV7-2 and J usage is TRBJ2-1; D is ambiguous. Trimming shortened V by 3 bases and J by 10 bases, and 16 bases separated the two germline ends. The CDR3 is made up of 14 amino acids. Germline V gives CDR1 SGHTA, CDR2 FQGNSA. The chain's CDR3 is CASSFVGHTMEQFF. The CDR3 coding sequence is TGTGCCAGCAGCTTCGTCGGCCACACAATGGAGCAGTTCTTC.

The V gene is TRBV5-1, the J gene TRBJ2-5; D is possibly TRBD2 (6 bases). CDR1 and CDR2 (germline): SGHRS, YFSETQ. CDR3 size: 15 residues. The V end was cut by 4 bases, the J end by 1 base, with 14 bases between. The CDR3 loop is CASSGGTQGQETQYF. DNA of the CDR3: TGCGCCAGCAGCGGCGGGACGCAGGGCCAAGAGACCCAGTACTTC. Filled out from reference TRBV5-1 and TRBJ2-5, the complete variable domain reads KAGVTQTPRYLIKTRGQQVTLSCSPISGHRSVSWYQQTPGQGLQFLFEYFSETQRNKGNFPGRFSGRQFSNSRSEMNVSTLELGDSALYLCASSGGTQGQETQYFGPGTRLLVL.

V gene TRBV11-2 combines with J gene TRBJ2-7; TRBD2 matches 7 bases. V lost 3 bases and J lost 3; bases outside the gene matches: 2. Germline V gene sequence: CDR1 SGHAT, CDR2 FQNNGV. CDR3 size: 13 residues. The DNA for the CDR3 is TGTGCCAGCAGCTTTGCGGGAGTCTACGAGCAGTACTTC. It specifies CASSFAGVYEQYF.

This clone has a handful of counts. The rearrangement joins TRBV5-1 to TRBJ2-7; D gene unclear. Germline CDR1 and CDR2: SGHRS and YFSETQ. This CDR3 contains 11 residues. V gave up 4 bases and J gave up 0 bases, with 2 bases separating them. CDR3 nucleotides: TGCGCCAGCAGCACCTCCTACGAGCAGTACTTC. It specifies CASSTSYEQYF.

The chain combines TRBV5-4 with TRBJ1-2, with 7 bases aligning to TRBD1. Germline V CDR1 and CDR2: SGHNT, YYREEE (reference sequence). The V and J ends lost 0 bases and 3 bases, in that order; junction bases with no gene match: 5. The CDR3 has 15 residues. The CDR3 DNA sequence: TGTGCCAGCAGCTTGGCGCCAGGGGGAGACTATGGCTACACCTTC. Translation: CASSLAPGGDYGYTF.

J is TRBJ2-3 and V is TRBV5-1; TRBD2 matches at 7 bases. The CDR3 runs to 15 residues. CDR1 and CDR2 from the germline V gene are SGHRS and YFSETQ. The V gene end was trimmed by 4 bases and the J gene end by 6 bases; junction bases not matched to a gene: 11. The CDR3 loop is CASSPPKAGWDTQYF. Here the CDR3 DNA reads TGCGCCAGCAGCCCGCCGAAAGCGGGATGGGATACGCAGTATTTT. Complete variable domain (other parts from reference TRBV5-1 and TRBJ2-3): KAGVTQTPRYLIKTRGQQVTLSCSPISGHRSVSWYQQTPGQGLQFLFEYFSETQRNKGNFPGRFSGRQFSNSRSEMNVSTLELGDSALYLCASSPPKAGWDTQYFGPGTRLTVL.

The rearrangement joins TRBV28 to TRBJ2-3; D gene uncertain. Trimming pared 5 bases from V and 1 base from J, leaving 4 bases between. The CDR3 contains 12 residues. Germline-derived CDR1 and CDR2 are MDHEN and SYDVKM. The CDR3 here is CASSSGTDTQYF. The CDR3 DNA reads as TGTGCCAGCAGTAGCGGCACAGATACGCAGTATTTT.

The rearrangement links TRBV29-1 to TRBJ1-5; 12 bases fit TRBD1. V trimming: 3 bases; J trimming: 5 bases; junction bases outside the gene matches: 8. Germline CDR1 and CDR2: SQVTM and ANQGSEA. This CDR3 region has 16 residues. The chain's CDR3 is CSVDPGGTGGHQPQHF. The CDR3 DNA is TGCAGCGTTGACCCAGGGGGGACAGGGGGCCATCAGCCCCAGCATTTT.

The chain joins TRBV30 to TRBJ2-7; D unclear. CDR1 GTSNPN and CDR2 SVGIG come from the germline V gene (reference sequence). The V and J ends lost 2 bases and 3 bases respectively, with 5 bases between them. The CDR3 covers 11 residues. CDR3 nucleotide sequence: TGTGCCTGGAGTTCGGGCTACGAGCAGTACTTC. Protein product: CAWSSGYEQYF.

This clone has just one count. The chain couples TRBV9 to TRBJ2-5; 9 nucleotides line up with TRBD2. The J call may be faulty, since TRBJ2-7 better matches the DNA end. The CDR3 spans 15 residues. Germline CDR1 reads SGDLS; CDR2 reads YYNGEE. The CDR3 DNA follows: TGTGCCAGCGCCCCTGGAGGCAGCGGGAGGAACGAGCAGTACTTC. It is translated as CASAPGGSGRNEQYF.

The V and J genes are TRBV28 and TRBJ1-2; 7 bases agree with TRBD1. There are 14 residues in the CDR3. Germline CDR1 reads MDHEN; CDR2 reads SYDVKM. Losses at the gene ends were 6 bases for V and 2 bases for J; bases not matched to a gene: 6. The CDR3 reads CASSYRGANYGYTF. The CDR3 region has the DNA TGTGCCAGCAGCTACAGGGGCGCCAACTATGGCTACACCTTC.

Concerning this clone: The sample holds other DNA sequences that translate to the same CDR3. The chain employs TRBV29-1 and TRBJ2-3; D not certain. V was clipped by 3 bases and J by 0 bases, with 1 base between them. Per germline, CDR1 SQVTM and CDR2 ANQGSEA. The CDR3 is 11 amino acids. The CDR3 spells CSVDSTDTQYF. CDR3 nucleotide sequence: TGCAGCGTTGACAGCACAGATACGCAGTATTTT.

The genes are TRBV4-1 and TRBJ2-1, with TRBD2 matching over 11 bases. Germline V gene lookup returns CDR1 MGHRA and CDR2 YSYEKL. V shed 2 bases, J shed 6 bases, and the junction held 0 bases outside the gene matches. The CDR3 consists of 14 residues. The CDR3 here is CASSQLAGGNEQFF. CDR3 DNA sequence: TGCGCCAGCAGCCAACTAGCGGGAGGCAATGAGCAGTTCTTC.

This chain uses TRBV4-1 with TRBJ2-2; D may be TRBD2 (5 bases). The ends were cut back, 6 bases at V and 1 base at J, with 6 bases in the middle. The CDR3 runs 13 residues. Germline values: CDR1 MGHRA, CDR2 YSYEKL. CDR3 bases: TGCGCCAGCAGTCGGGAGAACACCGGGGAGCTGTTTTTT. It specifies CASSRENTGELFF.

The count of this clone is one. V usage is TRBV5-6 and J usage is TRBJ1-2; TRBD1 matches at 7 bases. CDR1 is SGHDT and CDR2 is YYEEEE in the germline V gene. V lost 2 bases and J lost 4; bases outside the gene matches: 5. This CDR3 is built from 14 residues. The CDR3 is CASSFTGTAYGYTF. The CDR3, as DNA: TGTGCCAGCAGCTTCACCGGGACAGCCTATGGCTACACCTTC.

The chain uses TRBV4-2 and TRBJ2-5; 8 nucleotides agree with TRBD2. Germline V gene lookup returns CDR1 LGHNA and CDR2 YNFKEQ. This CDR3 spans 16 amino acids. V lost 1 base to trimming and J lost 2 bases; unmatched junction nucleotides: 6. The CDR3 DNA is TGTGCCAGCAGCCAAGTTGGTAGCGGGGTACAAGAGACCCAGTACTTC. It is translated as CASSQVGSGVQETQYF.

The V and J genes are TRBV28 and TRBJ2-7; D unclear. The germline V gene has CDR1 MDHEN and CDR2 SYDVKM. The CDR3 loop spans 14 amino acids. Trimming stripped 2 bases from V and 0 bases from J, with 8 bases between. The DNA for the CDR3 is TGTGCCAGCAGTTTAAGGCAGAGCTCCTACGAGCAGTACTTC. Protein sequence: CASSLRQSSYEQYF.

Points on this clone: At one end, the junction sequence differs from germline, possibly due to a read error. The V call is TRBV10-2, the J call TRBJ2-3; 8 nucleotides line up with TRBD2. The CDR3 sequence is 15 residues long. The germline V gene encodes CDR1 WSHSY and CDR2 SAAADI. The CDR3 nucleotides read TGCGCCCGCAGTGGGGGGGGACTAGGGGGAGATACGCAGTATTTT. Encoded protein: CARSGGGLGGDTQYF.

The chain links TRBV7-2 to TRBJ2-2, with TRBD2 identical over 11 bases. The CDR3 loop spans 16 amino acids. Germline CDR1 is SGHTA and CDR2 is FQGNSA. The V gene end was trimmed by 1 base and the J gene end by 4 bases; junction bases not matched to a gene: 2. The CDR3 protein is CASSLVLAGGTGELFF. The CDR3 DNA reads TGTGCCAGCAGCTTAGTTCTAGCGGGAGGCACCGGGGAGCTGTTTTTT.

This chain joins TRBV7-3 and TRBJ2-1, with 12 bases matching TRBD2. The CDR3 has 20 amino acids. V was clipped by 6 bases and J by 0 bases; unmatched bases: 15. CDR1 is SGHTA and CDR2 is FQGTGA in the germline V gene. The CDR3 reads CASSPSGTSGYSSSYNEQFF. CDR3 DNA: TGTGCCAGCAGTCCCTCCGGGACTAGCGGGTATTCCAGCTCCTACAATGAGCAGTTCTTC.